The 20 T cell receptor beta chains presented below share a single source sample, sequenced in a study of cytomegalovirus exposure and HLA in healthy donors. Use of 60 Vbeta and 13 Jbeta primers characterized the PCR. Profiling relied on immunoSEQ multiplex PCR, and the TCRdb table lists in-frame clones only, not all of them. This sample has 150,000 to 200,000 clones; approximately 71% occur once, and the top ten carry approximately 4.5%. The sample consisted of PBMCs. All receptors come from a woman aged 18-29 years in good health and CMV-seropositive.

In this sample, this clone turned up a few times. This chain connects TRBV2 to TRBJ2-7, with 9 bases fitting TRBD1. This CDR3 has 16 residues. Per germline, CDR1 SNHLY and CDR2 FYNNEI. Trimming cost V 8 bases and J 6 bases; bases outside gene matches: 17. CDR3 sequence reads: CASPVQTDRGLVEQYF. The CDR3 DNA follows: TGTGCCAGCCCCGTGCAGACGGACAGGGGTTTGGTCGAGCAGTACTTC.

The V gene is TRBV15, the J gene TRBJ2-7; no firm D call. CDR3 length equals 12 residues. Germline V lookup: CDR1 LNHNV, CDR2 YYDKDF (reference sequence). V gave up 3 bases and J gave up 0 bases, with 3 bases separating them. CDR3 DNA: TGTGCCACCAGCAGGGCCTCCTACGAGCAGTACTTC. Translating gives CATSRASYEQYF.

This chain joins TRBV7-2 and TRBJ2-7; 8 bases fit TRBD1. The germline gives CDR1 SGHTA, CDR2 FQGNSA. V was clipped by 5 bases and J by 3 bases; unmatched bases: 9. This CDR3 has 15 residues. The CDR3 region has the DNA TGTGCCAGCAGCCCGGCGCCCGGGACAGGCTACGAGCAGTACTTC. Encoded protein: CASSPAPGTGYEQYF.

The chain is built from TRBV6-5 and TRBJ2-5, with 9 bases matching TRBD2. The DNA matches TRBJ2-7 better at its end, which makes the J call doubtful. The CDR3 extends over 14 amino acids. CDR1 is MNHEY, CDR2 SVGAGI, per germline. This chain's CDR3 is CASRAGGSSYEQYF. CDR3 in DNA: TGTGCCAGCAGAGCGGGAGGCAGCTCCTACGAGCAGTACTTC.

In its sample, this clone was seen a few times. The chain recombines TRBV7-6 with TRBJ2-5; 7 bases are shared with TRBD1. The ends lost 7 bases at V and 0 bases at J; junction bases unmatched: 8. Germline V gene sequence: CDR1 SGHVS, CDR2 FNYEAQ. The CDR3 covers 15 residues. Written as DNA, the CDR3 is TGTGCCAGCATCCGGAGGACAGGACACCAAGAGACCCAGTACTTC. It specifies CASIRRTGHQETQYF.

The chain uses TRBV28 and TRBJ1-4; tentative D call: TRBD1 (5 bases). CDR1 and CDR2 from the germline V gene are MDHEN and SYDVKM. Trimming stripped 6 bases from V and 8 bases from J, with 16 bases between. The CDR3 is made up of 14 amino acids. This chain's CDR3 is CASRPAGQGEKLFF. Here the CDR3 DNA reads TGTGCCAGCAGACCTGCAGGGCAAGGAGAAAAACTGTTTTTT.

The CDR3, as DNA: TGTGCCAGTAGCGGCCAGGGGGCGGCTAATGAAAAACTGTTTTTT. This translates into CASSGQGAANEKLFF. The chain carries TRBV19 and TRBJ1-4; 8 positions agree with TRBD1. This CDR3 contains 15 residues. The germline V gene has CDR1 LNHDA and CDR2 SQIVND (reference sequence). The V and J ends lost 6 bases and 3 bases, in that order; junction bases with no gene match: 6. The complete variable domain, with remaining parts taken from reference TRBV19 and TRBJ1-4, reads DGGITQSPKYLFRKEGQNVTLSCEQNLNHDAMYWYRQDPGQGLRLIYYSQIVNDFQKGDIAEGYSVSREKKESFPLTVTSAQKNPTAFYLCASSGQGAANEKLFFGSGTQLSVL.

The genes are TRBV5-8 and TRBJ2-4, with 7 bases that match TRBD1. The CDR3 covers 16 residues. Per the germline V gene, CDR1 is SGHTS and CDR2 is YDEGEE. The V gene end was trimmed by 1 base and the J gene end by 0 bases; junction bases not matched to a gene: 4. Here the CDR3 reads CASSLRDSLAKNIQYF. Written as DNA, the CDR3 is TGTGCCAGCAGCTTGAGGGACAGCTTAGCCAAAAACATTCAGTACTTC.

This clone was detected only a few times. The gene calls are TRBV6-5 and TRBJ1-2; D might be TRBD1 (6 bases). This CDR3 is built from 13 residues. Germline CDR1 is MNHEY and CDR2 is SVGAGI. V lost 4 bases, J lost 3 bases, and 9 bases lay in between. The CDR3 spells CASSSYRDYGYTF. In DNA, the CDR3 is TGTGCCAGCAGTTCATACAGGGACTATGGCTACACCTTC.

The V gene is TRBV11-2, the J gene TRBJ1-2, with no clear D. Between the trimmed V and J ends, which lost 0 bases and 0 bases, there was a span of 8 bases. This CDR3 region has 15 residues. From germline, CDR1 is SGHAT and CDR2 FQNNGV. The CDR3: CASSLDWLSNYGYTF. The CDR3 DNA follows: TGTGCCAGCAGCTTAGACTGGCTTTCTAACTATGGCTACACCTTC.

The chain combines TRBV11-3 with TRBJ2-2, with D unresolved. Trimming pared 2 bases from V and 5 bases from J, leaving 15 bases between. The CDR3 runs to 16 residues. Germline loops: CDR1 SGHNT, CDR2 YENEEA. CDR3: CASSLSLPRRTGELFF. The CDR3 DNA sequence: TGTGCCAGCAGCTTATCCCTGCCTCGGCGGACCGGGGAGCTGTTTTTT.

The chain joins TRBV5-1 to TRBJ1-4; D not resolved. This CDR3 comprises 13 residues. V shed 4 bases and J shed 6 bases, with 10 bases lying between them. In germline, CDR1 is SGHRS, CDR2 YFSETQ. The DNA of the CDR3 is TGCGCCAGCAGCCGTTGGGCTTATGAAAAACTGTTTTTT. Translation: CASSRWAYEKLFF.

The chain joins TRBV21-1 to TRBJ1-5; TRBD1, the D gene given by the table, was not confirmed from the DNA. TRBV21-1 constitutes a pseudogene. The CDR3 extends over 18 amino acids. The CDR3 is CASSKGGQGDLFGQPQHF. CDR3 in DNA: TGTGCCAGCAGCAAAGGGGGACAGGGTGATTTATTCGGTCAGCCCCAGCATTTT.

The V gene is TRBV6-1, the J gene TRBJ2-3; possibly TRBD2 for D (5 bases). Per germline, CDR1 MNHNS and CDR2 SASEGT. The CDR3 is 16 residues long. V lost 2 bases and J 0 bases, leaving 12 bases between the germline ends. The CDR3 DNA reads as TGTGCCAGCAGTGAATTCAGCGGTACTAGCACAGATACGCAGTATTTT. It translates to CASSEFSGTSTDTQYF.

The chain has TRBV7-8 and TRBJ2-5, with TRBD1 matching 7 bases. The end of the DNA is better explained by TRBJ2-7, so the J call may be wrong. CDR1 and CDR2 (germline): SGHVS, FQNEAQ. The CDR3 consists of 14 residues. CDR3 sequence reads: CASSSRQGIYEQYF. CDR3 coding DNA: TGTGCCAGCAGCTCAAGACAGGGTATATACGAGCAGTACTTC.

This chain's CDR3 is CASSVALGDEQYF. CDR3 in DNA: TGTGCCAGCAGCGTAGCTTTAGGAGACGAGCAGTACTTC. The V and J genes are TRBV9 and TRBJ2-7; D ambiguous. The CDR3 is 13 amino acids. The V end lost 0 bases, the J end lost 5 bases, and 9 bases lay between the germline ends. Germline values: CDR1 SGDLS, CDR2 YYNGEE.

The chain has TRBV7-3 and TRBJ2-3, with 9 positions matching TRBD2. This CDR3 has 18 residues. Germline CDR1 SGHTA, CDR2 FQGTGA. V shed 5 bases and J 3 bases; nucleotides not matched to a gene: 15. The CDR3 DNA sequence: TGTGCCAGCAGCCCCTATTCGGTAGCGGGAGCGCGGACAGATACGCAGTATTTT. Amino acids: CASSPYSVAGARTDTQYF.

This rearrangement joins TRBV4-3 to TRBJ2-1; no definite D call. The germline V gene encodes CDR1 LGHNA and CDR2 YSLEER. The V end lost 0 bases, the J end lost 0 bases, and 12 bases lay between the germline ends. CDR3 length: 17 amino acids. This CDR3 reads CASSQDRTLSSYNEQFF. The CDR3 nucleotides are TGCGCCAGCAGCCAAGACCGTACGCTGAGCTCCTACAATGAGCAGTTCTTC.

V gene TRBV30 combines with J gene TRBJ1-1; 7 nucleotides match TRBD1. Unmatched junction bases numbered 3, after V lost 8 bases and J lost 0 bases. This CDR3 has 12 amino acids. CDR1 is GTSNPN and CDR2 is SVGIG in the germline V gene (reference sequence). The CDR3 DNA reads TGTGCCGGGGACAGTATGAACACTGAAGCTTTCTTT. Its translation: CAGDSMNTEAFF.

The J gene is TRBJ2-1, the V gene TRBV30, with D perhaps matching TRBD1 (6 bases). The germline V and J ends were trimmed by 4 bases and 0 bases, with 10 bases remaining between them. This CDR3 region has 14 residues. Germline CDR1 is GTSNPN and CDR2 is SVGIG (reference sequence). The CDR3 region is CAWTRDTSYNEQFF. In DNA form, the CDR3 reads TGTGCCTGGACTCGGGACACCTCCTACAATGAGCAGTTCTTC. Complete variable domain (other parts from reference TRBV30 and TRBJ2-1): SQTIHQWPATLVQPVGSPLSLECTVEGTSNPNLYWYRQAAGRGLQLLFYSVGIGQISSEVPQNLSASRPQDRQFILSSKKLLLSDSGFYLCAWTRDTSYNEQFFGPGTRLTVL.